This T cell receptor beta chain was recorded in a study of CD8+CD57+ T cells in acquired aplastic anemia. Trimming shortened V by 6 bases and J by 2 bases, and 17 bases separated the two germline ends. CDR1 and CDR2 (germline): KGHSH, LQKENI. The length of the CDR3 is 16 residues. It was patients with CD8+CD57+ cell expansion by flow cytometry who were chosen for sequencing. The diagnosis in all patients was severe acquired aplastic anemia. Profiling that covered TCR beta VDJ and CDR3 relied on genomic DNA as its template. TCRdb re-called the reads through MiXCR, storing one row per CDR3 protein. This sample has about 160,000 distinct CDR3 sequences, with 40% to 50% found just once. There are a few counts of this clonotype.

Source material: sorted CD4+, CD8+, or CD8+CD57+ T cells (not recorded which) from PBMCs. This receptor was identified in a human donor with aplastic anemia. V usage is TRBV18 and J usage is TRBJ2-1, with no clear D. This CDR3 reads CASSPLGEVTYNEQFF. The CDR3 DNA follows: TGTGCCAGCTCGCCCCTCGGAGAGGTAACCTACAATGAGCAGTTCTTC.